Listed below are T cell receptor beta chains from one sample, sequenced in a study of blood T cell repertoires in COVID-19. Libraries were prepared by immunoSEQ multiplex PCR; TCRdb keeps only in-frame clonotypes and omits some of them. The table includes more than 140,000 clones, approximately 86% detected once. The sequenced sample consisted of peripheral blood. The receptors derive from a woman aged 55-70 years with acute or convalescent COVID-19. Each CDR3 is given with its conserved first and last residue. The D gene is left open where the match is weak. Rows give clone size only sometimes, using once, few, many, or a class for an expanded clone.

d_call clone_size j_call v_call cdr3_aa cdr3_nt
NA NA TRBJ1-2 TRBV30 CAWSVYDRGGQNGYTF TGTGCCTGGAGTGTATACGACCGTGGAGGGCAGAACGGCTACACCTTC
TRBD1 NA TRBJ1-2 TRBV18 CASSLGTGNYGYTF TGTGCCAGCTCACTCGGGACAGGAAACTATGGCTACACCTTC
NA once TRBJ1-1 TRBV6-4 CASAKTGNTEAFF TGTGCCAGCGCCAAGACAGGGAACACTGAAGCTTTCTTT
NA once TRBJ1-6 TRBV7-9 CASSLDSSYNSPLHF TGTGCCAGCAGCCTCGATAGCTCCTATAATTCACCCCTCCACTTT
NA NA TRBJ2-1 TRBV7-9 CASGRQSSYNEQFF TGTGCCAGTGGACGACAGAGCTCCTACAATGAGCAGTTCTTC
NA NA TRBJ2-1 TRBV5-5 CASSLGGGWEQFF TGTGCCAGCAGCTTGGGCGGCGGGTGGGAGCAGTTCTTC
TRBD2 NA TRBJ2-3 TRBV7-2 CASSPQAGGRTDTQYF TGTGCCAGCAGTCCTCAAGCGGGGGGGCGGACAGATACGCAGTATTTT
NA NA TRBJ2-5 TRBV7-2 CASSFTGYGVVNQETQYF TGTGCCAGCAGCTTTACAGGGTACGGGGTCGTGAACCAAGAGACCCAGTACTTC
NA NA TRBJ1-1 TRBV5-4 CASSSDIEAFF TGTGCCAGCAGCTCGGACATTGAAGCTTTCTTT
TRBD1 few TRBJ1-4 TRBV19 CASSIPNRGGEKLFF TGTGCCAGTAGTATCCCGAACAGGGGGGGCGAAAAACTGTTTTTT
TRBD1 NA TRBJ2-5 TRBV10-3 CATGQGASETQYF TGTGCCACCGGACAGGGGGCGAGTGAGACCCAGTACTTC
NA NA TRBJ2-7 TRBV7-9 CASSSSGIHEQYF TGTGCCAGCAGCTCCAGCGGTATACACGAGCAGTACTTC
TRBD2 NA TRBJ2-7 TRBV11-2 CASSSSQGTSYEQYF TGTGCCAGCAGCTCCTCCCAGGGGACTAGCTACGAGCAGTACTTC
NA NA TRBJ1-5 TRBV28 CASSLWTGGGNQPQHF TGTGCCAGCAGTTTATGGACCGGGGGAGGGAATCAGCCCCAGCATTTT
TRBD1 NA TRBJ1-1 TRBV6-2/TRBV6-3 CASSYYRGTEAFF TGTGCCAGCAGTTACTACAGGGGAACTGAAGCTTTCTTT
NA NA TRBJ2-7 TRBV7-2 CASSFSSEQYF TGTGCCAGCAGCTTTAGCTCCGAGCAGTACTTC
NA once TRBJ1-2 TRBV19 CASSIGQVNTF TGTGCCAGTAGTATTGGGCAGGTGAACACCTTC
NA NA TRBJ2-1 TRBV5-1 CASRPGDVNEQFF TGCGCCAGCAGGCCAGGGGACGTCAATGAGCAGTTCTTC
TRBD1 NA TRBJ2-7 TRBV7-6 CASSLTTGVSYEQYF TGTGCCAGCAGCTTAACGACAGGGGTTTCCTACGAGCAGTACTTC
NA NA TRBJ2-7 TRBV28 CASSPREGGAYEQYF TGTGCCAGCAGTCCCAGGGAAGGGGGGGCTTACGAGCAGTACTTC
TRBD2 NA TRBJ2-4 TRBV6-2/TRBV6-3 CASSTPGGPSIQYF TGTGCCAGCAGTACCCCGGGGGGGCCTAGCATTCAGTACTTC
TRBD1 NA TRBJ1-4 TRBV6-5 CASSQGGFNEKLFF TGTGCCAGCAGTCAGGGGGGCTTTAATGAAAAACTGTTTTTT
TRBD2 NA TRBJ2-5 TRBV7-2 CASSTPSGGTQETQYF TGTGCCAGCAGCACCCCCAGCGGGGGCACCCAAGAGACCCAGTACTTC
NA NA TRBJ2-3 TRBV5-1 CASSLGGPSTDTQYF TGCGCCAGCAGCTTGGGGGGGCCAAGCACAGATACGCAGTATTTT
TRBD2 once TRBJ2-5 TRBV30 CAWSPPSGGARRQETQYF TGTGCCTGGAGTCCCCCTAGCGGGGGGGCAAGACGTCAAGAGACCCAGTACTTC
TRBD1 NA TRBJ1-5 TRBV19 CATEAPNRGPRQPQHF TGTGCCACCGAGGCGCCAAACAGGGGGCCGCGGCAGCCCCAGCATTTT
TRBD1 few TRBJ1-5 TRBV5-1 CASSSTGGSNQPQHF TGCGCCAGCAGCAGTACAGGGGGCTCGAATCAGCCCCAGCATTTT
TRBD1 NA TRBJ1-2 TRBV4-2 CASSQVLQGAGYGYTF TGTGCCAGCAGCCAAGTACTACAGGGGGCGGGGTATGGCTACACCTTC